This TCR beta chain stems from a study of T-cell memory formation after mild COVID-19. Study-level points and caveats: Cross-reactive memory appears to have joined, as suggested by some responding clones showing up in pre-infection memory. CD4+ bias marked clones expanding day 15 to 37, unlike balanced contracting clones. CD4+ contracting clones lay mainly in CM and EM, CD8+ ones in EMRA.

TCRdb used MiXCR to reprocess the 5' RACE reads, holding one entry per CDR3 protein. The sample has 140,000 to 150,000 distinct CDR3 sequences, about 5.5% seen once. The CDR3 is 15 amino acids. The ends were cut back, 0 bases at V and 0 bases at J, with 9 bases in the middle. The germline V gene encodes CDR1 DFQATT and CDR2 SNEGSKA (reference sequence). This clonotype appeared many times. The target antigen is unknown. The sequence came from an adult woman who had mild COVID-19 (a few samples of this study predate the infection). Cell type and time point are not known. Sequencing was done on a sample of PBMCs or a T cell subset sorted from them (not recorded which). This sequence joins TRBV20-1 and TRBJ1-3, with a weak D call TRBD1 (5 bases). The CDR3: CSARDHGHSGNTIYF. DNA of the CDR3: TGCAGTGCTAGAGATCACGGACACTCTGGAAACACCATATATTTT.